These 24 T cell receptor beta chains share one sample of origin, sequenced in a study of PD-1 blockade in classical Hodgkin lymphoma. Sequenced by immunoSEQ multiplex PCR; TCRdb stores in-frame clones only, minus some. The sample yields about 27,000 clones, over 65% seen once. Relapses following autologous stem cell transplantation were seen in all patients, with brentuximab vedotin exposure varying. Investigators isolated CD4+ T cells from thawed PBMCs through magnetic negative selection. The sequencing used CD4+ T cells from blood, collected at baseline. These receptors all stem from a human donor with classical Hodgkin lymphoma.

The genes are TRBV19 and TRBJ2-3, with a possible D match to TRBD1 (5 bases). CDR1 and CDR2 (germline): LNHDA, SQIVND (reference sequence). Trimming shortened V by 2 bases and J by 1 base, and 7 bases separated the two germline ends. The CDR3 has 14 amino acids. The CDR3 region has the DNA TGTGCCAGTAGTATACAAGGGGGCACAGATACGCAGTATTTT. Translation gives CASSIQGGTDTQYF.

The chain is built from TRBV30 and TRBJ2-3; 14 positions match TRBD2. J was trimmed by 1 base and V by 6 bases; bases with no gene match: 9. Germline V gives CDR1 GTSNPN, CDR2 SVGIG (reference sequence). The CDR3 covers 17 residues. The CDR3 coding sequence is TGTGCCTGTGGGACTAGCGGGGGTCCGGGGGGCACAGATACGCAGTATTTT. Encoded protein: CACGTSGGPGGTDTQYF.

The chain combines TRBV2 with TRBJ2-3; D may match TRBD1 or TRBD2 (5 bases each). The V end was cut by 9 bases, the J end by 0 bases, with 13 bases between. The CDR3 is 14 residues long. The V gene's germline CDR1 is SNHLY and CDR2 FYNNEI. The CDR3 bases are TGTGCCAGACGGGTCGGGGCTAGCACAGATACGCAGTATTTT. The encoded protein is CARRVGASTDTQYF.

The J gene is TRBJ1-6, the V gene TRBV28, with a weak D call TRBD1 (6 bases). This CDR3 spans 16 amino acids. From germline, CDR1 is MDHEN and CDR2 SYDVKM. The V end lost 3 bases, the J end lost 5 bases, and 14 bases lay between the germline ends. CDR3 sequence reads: CASSFSQGTDNSPLHF. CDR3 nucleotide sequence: TGTGCCAGCAGTTTTTCTCAGGGGACCGATAATTCACCCCTCCACTTT.

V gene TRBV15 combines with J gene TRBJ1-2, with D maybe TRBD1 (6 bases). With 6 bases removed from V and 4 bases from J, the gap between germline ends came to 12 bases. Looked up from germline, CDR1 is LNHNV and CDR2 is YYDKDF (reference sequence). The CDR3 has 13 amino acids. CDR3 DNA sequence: TGTGCCACCAGTCGGACAGATATCTATGGCTACACCTTC. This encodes CATSRTDIYGYTF.

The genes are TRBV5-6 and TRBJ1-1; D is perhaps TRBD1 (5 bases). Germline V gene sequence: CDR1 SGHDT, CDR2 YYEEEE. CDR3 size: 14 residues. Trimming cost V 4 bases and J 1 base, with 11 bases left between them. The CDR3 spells CASSPETGNTEAFF. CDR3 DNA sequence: TGTGCCAGCAGCCCGGAAACAGGGAACACTGAAGCTTTCTTT.

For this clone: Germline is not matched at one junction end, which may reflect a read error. Here the CDR3 DNA reads TGTGCCAGTAGTAGTTCGGACAGGGCGGGCACTGAGGCTTTCTTT. It yields the protein CASSSSDRAGTEAFF. This chain connects TRBV19 to TRBJ1-1; TRBD1 matches at 8 bases. Germline loops: CDR1 LNHDA, CDR2 SQIVND (reference sequence). The CDR3 runs 15 residues.

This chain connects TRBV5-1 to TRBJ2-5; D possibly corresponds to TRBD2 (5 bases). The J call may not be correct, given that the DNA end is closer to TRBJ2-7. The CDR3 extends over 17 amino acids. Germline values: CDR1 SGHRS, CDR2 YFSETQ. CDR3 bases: TGCGCCAGCAGCCAATTGCGTGGTGGGAGCGCCTCCTACGAGCAGTACTTC. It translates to CASSQLRGGSASYEQYF.

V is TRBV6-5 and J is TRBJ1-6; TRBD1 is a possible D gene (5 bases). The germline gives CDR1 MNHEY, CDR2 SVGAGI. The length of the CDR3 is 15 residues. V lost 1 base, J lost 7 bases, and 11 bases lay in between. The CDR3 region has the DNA TGTGCCAGCAGTTACTTCCCTCAGGGCAATTCACCCCTCCACTTT. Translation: CASSYFPQGNSPLHF.

The CDR3 DNA reads as TGCAGCGTTGTGAAGGACACGCCAAACACCGGGGAGCTGTTTTTT. Protein: CSVVKDTPNTGELFF. The chain links TRBV29-1 to TRBJ2-2, with D perhaps TRBD1 (5 bases). The CDR3 loop spans 15 amino acids. Germline-derived CDR1 and CDR2 are SQVTM and ANQGSEA. Trimming removed 4 bases from V and 2 bases from J, with 14 bases in between.

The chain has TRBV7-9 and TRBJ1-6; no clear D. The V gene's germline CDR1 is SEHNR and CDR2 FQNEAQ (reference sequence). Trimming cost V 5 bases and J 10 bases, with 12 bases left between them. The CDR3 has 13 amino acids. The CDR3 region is CASSRMGYSPLHF. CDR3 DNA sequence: TGTGCCAGCAGCCGTATGGGGTACTCACCCCTCCACTTT.

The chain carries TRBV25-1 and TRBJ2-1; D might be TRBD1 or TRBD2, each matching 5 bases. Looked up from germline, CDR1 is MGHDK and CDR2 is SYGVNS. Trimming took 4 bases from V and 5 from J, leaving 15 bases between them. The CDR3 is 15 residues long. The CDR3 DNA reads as TGTGCCAGCAGTGGAGCATGGGGGTTGCACAATGAGCAGTTCTTC. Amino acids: CASSGAWGLHNEQFF.

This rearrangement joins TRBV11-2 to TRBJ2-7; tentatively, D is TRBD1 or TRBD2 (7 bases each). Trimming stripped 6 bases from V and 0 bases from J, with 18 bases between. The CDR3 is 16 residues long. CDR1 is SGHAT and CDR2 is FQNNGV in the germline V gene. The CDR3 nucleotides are TGTGCCAGCAGGGTCGGCAGGGGGGGAAGCTCCTACGAGCAGTACTTC. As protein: CASRVGRGGSSYEQYF.

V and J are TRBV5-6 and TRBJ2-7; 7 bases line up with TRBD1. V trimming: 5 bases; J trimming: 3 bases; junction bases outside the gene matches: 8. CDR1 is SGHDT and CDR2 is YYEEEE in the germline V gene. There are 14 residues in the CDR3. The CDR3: CASSRSPGGYEQYF. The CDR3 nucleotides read TGTGCCAGCAGTAGAAGCCCAGGGGGCTACGAGCAGTACTTC.

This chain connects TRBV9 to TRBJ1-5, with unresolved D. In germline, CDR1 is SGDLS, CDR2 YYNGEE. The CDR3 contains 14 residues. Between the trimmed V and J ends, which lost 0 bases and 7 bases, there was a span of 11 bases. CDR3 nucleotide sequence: TGTGCCAGCAGCGTAGCCGGGGTCGGGCAGCCCCAGCATTTT. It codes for CASSVAGVGQPQHF.

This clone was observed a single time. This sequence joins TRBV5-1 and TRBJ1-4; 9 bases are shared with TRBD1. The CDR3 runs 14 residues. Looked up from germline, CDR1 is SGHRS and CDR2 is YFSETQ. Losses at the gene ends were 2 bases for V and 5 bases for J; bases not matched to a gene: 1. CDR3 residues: CASSLQGANEKLFF. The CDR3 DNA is TGCGCCAGCAGCTTACAGGGGGCGAATGAAAAACTGTTTTTT. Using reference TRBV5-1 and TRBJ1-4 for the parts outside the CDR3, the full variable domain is KAGVTQTPRYLIKTRGQQVTLSCSPISGHRSVSWYQQTPGQGLQFLFEYFSETQRNKGNFPGRFSGRQFSNSRSEMNVSTLELGDSALYLCASSLQGANEKLFFGSGTQLSVL.

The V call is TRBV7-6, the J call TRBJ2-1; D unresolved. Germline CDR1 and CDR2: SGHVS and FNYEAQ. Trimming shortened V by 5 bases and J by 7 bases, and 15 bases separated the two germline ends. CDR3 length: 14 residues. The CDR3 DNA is TGTGCCAGCAGCCCCCAGCCATTTGAAAATGAGCAGTTCTTC. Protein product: CASSPQPFENEQFF. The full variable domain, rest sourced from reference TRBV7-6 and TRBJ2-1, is GAGVSQSPRYKVTKRGQDVALRCDPISGHVSLYWYRQALGQGPEFLTYFNYEAQQDKSGLPNDRFSAERPEGSISTLTIQRTEQRDSAMYRCASSPQPFENEQFFGPGTRLTVL.

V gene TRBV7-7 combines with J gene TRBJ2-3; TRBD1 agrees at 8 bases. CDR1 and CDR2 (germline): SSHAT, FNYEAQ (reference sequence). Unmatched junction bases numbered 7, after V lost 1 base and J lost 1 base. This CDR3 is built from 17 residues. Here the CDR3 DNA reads TGTGCCAGCAGCTTAGGGGCAGGGGGCCGTGGCACAGATACGCAGTATTTT. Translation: CASSLGAGGRGTDTQYF.

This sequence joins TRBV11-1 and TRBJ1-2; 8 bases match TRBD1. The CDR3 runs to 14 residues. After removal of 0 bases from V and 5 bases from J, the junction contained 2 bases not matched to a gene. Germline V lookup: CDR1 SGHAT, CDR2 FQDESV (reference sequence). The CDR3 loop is CASSLAGTGYGYTF. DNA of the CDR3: TGTGCCAGCAGCTTAGCTGGGACAGGATATGGCTACACCTTC.

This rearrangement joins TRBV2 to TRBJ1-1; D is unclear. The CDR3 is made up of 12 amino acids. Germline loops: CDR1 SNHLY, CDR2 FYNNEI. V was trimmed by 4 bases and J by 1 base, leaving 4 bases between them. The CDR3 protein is CASSGRNTEAFF. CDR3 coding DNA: TGTGCCAGCAGTGGTAGGAACACTGAAGCTTTCTTT.

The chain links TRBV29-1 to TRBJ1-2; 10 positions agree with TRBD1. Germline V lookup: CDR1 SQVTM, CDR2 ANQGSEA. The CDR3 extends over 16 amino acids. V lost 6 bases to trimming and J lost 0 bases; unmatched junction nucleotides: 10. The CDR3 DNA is TGCAGCGTCCTGACAGGGGGCTTCCCTTCTAACTATGGCTACACCTTC. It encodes CSVLTGGFPSNYGYTF.

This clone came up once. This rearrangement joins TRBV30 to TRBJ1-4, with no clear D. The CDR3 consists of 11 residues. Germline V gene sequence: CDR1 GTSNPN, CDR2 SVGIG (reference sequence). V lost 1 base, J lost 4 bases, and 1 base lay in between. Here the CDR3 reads CAWSGNEKLFF. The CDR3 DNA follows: TGTGCCTGGAGTGGTAATGAAAAACTGTTTTTT.

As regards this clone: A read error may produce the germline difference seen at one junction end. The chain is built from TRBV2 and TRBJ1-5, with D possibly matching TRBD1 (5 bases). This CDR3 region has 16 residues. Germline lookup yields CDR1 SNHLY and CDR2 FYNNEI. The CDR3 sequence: CASSRDSEYSDQPQHF. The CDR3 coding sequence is TGTGCCAGCAGCCGGGACTCGGAGTATAGCGATCAGCCCCAGCATTTT.

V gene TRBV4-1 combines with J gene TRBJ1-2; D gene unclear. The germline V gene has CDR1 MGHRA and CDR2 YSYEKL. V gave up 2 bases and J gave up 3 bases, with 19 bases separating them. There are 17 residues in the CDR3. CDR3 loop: CASSQPINRKEDYGYTF. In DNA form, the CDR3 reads TGCGCCAGCAGCCAACCAATCAATCGTAAGGAGGACTATGGCTACACCTTC.